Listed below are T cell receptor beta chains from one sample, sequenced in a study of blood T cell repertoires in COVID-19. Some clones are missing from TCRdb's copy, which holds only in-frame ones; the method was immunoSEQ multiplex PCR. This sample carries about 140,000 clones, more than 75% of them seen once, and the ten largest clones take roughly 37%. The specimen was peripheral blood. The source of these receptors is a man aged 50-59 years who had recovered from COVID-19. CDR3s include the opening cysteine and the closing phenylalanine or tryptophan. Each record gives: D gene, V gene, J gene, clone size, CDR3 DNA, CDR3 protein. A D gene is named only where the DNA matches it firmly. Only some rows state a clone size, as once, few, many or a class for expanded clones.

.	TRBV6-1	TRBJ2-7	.	TGTGCCAGCAGTGAAACATCGTACGAGCAGTACTTC	CASSETSYEQYF
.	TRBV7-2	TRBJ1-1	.	TGTGCCAGCAGCAGGGAGATGAACACTGAAGCTTTCTTT	CASSREMNTEAFF
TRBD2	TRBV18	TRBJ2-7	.	TGTGCCAGCTCGGCGGGGGGGGGAGCGTACGAGCAGTACTTC	CASSAGGGAYEQYF
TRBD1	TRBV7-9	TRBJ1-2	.	TGTGCCAGCAGCGCGGGCCGAGGGGGCAACTATGGCTACACCTTC	CASSAGRGGNYGYTF
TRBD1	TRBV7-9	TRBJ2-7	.	TGTGCCAGCAGCTTTTCGGGACAGGGTGGCTACGAGCAGTACTTC	CASSFSGQGGYEQYF
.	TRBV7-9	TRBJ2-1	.	TGTGCCAGCAGCCCCAGGCCTAGCCATAAGGGCAATGAGCAGTTCTTC	CASSPRPSHKGNEQFF
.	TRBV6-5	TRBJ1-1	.	TGTGCCAGCAGTTACGGGGGGGTGAACACTGAAGCTTTCTTT	CASSYGGVNTEAFF
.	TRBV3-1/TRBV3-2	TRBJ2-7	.	TGTGCCAGCAGCCAACCAGGCCTACCCGTGGAGCAGTACTTC	CASSQPGLPVEQYF
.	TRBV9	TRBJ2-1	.	TGTGCCAGCAGCTCCCGACAGGGGACTATGAGTGAGCAGTTCTTC	CASSSRQGTMSEQFF
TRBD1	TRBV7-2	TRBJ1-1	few	TGTGCCAGCAGTTATACAGGGGGGGAGACTGAAGCTTTCTTT	CASSYTGGETEAFF
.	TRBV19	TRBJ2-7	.	TGTGCCAGTAGACCAAATCCCGGGACTCCGGCCTACGAGCAGTACTTC	CASRPNPGTPAYEQYF
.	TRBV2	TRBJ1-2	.	TGTGCCAGCAGTGAGCGGGGGGCGCTTTGGTATGGCTACACCTTC	CASSERGALWYGYTF
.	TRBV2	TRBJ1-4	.	TGTGCCAGCAGAGTACACCCAACTAATGAAAAACTGTTTTTT	CASRVHPTNEKLFF
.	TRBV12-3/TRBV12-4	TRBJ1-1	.	TGTGCCAGCAGCTTTTATTCTGAAGCTTTCTTT	CASSFYSEAFF
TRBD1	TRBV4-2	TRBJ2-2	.	TGTGCCAGCAGCCCGCAGGGGGACACCGGGGAGCTGTTTTTT	CASSPQGDTGELFF
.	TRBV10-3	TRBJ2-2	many	TGTGCCATCAGTGAGCCCCGGGGAAGCACCGGGGAGCTGTTTTTT	CAISEPRGSTGELFF
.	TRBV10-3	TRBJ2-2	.	TGTGCCTCCCAAGGGGGGGCGGACACCGGGGAGCTGTTTTTT	CASQGGADTGELFF
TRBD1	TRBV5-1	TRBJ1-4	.	TGCGCCAGCAGCCCAGGGACAGGGTGGGATGAAAAACTGTTTTTT	CASSPGTGWDEKLFF
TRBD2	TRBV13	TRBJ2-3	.	TGTGCCAGCAGCATGGTGACTAGCGGGGGAAATACGCAGTATTTT	CASSMVTSGGNTQYF
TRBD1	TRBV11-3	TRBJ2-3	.	TGTGCCAGCAGCTCTAGACAGGGGGGCACAGATACGCAGTATTTT	CASSSRQGGTDTQYF
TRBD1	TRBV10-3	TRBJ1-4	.	TGTGCCATCAGCCGGGACAGAGAGGCAAAACTGTTTTTT	CAISRDREAKLFF
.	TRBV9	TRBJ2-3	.	TGTGCCAGCAGCGTATACCCTAGCGGCACAGATACGCAGTATTTT	CASSVYPSGTDTQYF
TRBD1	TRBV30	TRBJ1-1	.	TGTGCCTGGACCCGGACAGGGATGAACACTGAAGCTTTCTTT	CAWTRTGMNTEAFF
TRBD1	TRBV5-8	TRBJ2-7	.	TGTGCCAGCAGCTCCTGGACAGGGCCCTACGAGCAGTACTTC	CASSSWTGPYEQYF
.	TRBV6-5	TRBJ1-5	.	TGTGCCAGCAATTCGGGAGGTCAGCCCCAGCATTTT	CASNSGGQPQHF
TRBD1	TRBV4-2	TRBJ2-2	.	TGTGCCAGCAGCCTCTCGGGACAGGGGACCACCGGGGAGCTGTTTTTT	CASSLSGQGTTGELFF
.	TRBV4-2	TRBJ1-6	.	TGTGCCAGCAGCCAAGAACAGACAGTCCGTTCACCCCTCCACTTT	CASSQEQTVRSPLHF
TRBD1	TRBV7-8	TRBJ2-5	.	TGTGCCAGCAGCCGGGACAGGGAGACCCAGTACTTC	CASSRDRETQYF
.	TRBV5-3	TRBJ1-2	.	TGTGCCCAATGCCCTGGACTGTACTATGGCTACACCTTC	CAQCPGLYYGYTF
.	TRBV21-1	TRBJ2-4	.	TGTGCCAGCATCCTAGACAGGCCTAACATTCAGTACTTC	CASILDRPNIQYF
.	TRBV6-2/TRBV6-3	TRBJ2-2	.	TGTGCCAGCAGTTACAGCCCGTGGTCGGGCACCGGGGAGCTGTTTTTT	CASSYSPWSGTGELFF
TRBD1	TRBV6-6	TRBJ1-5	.	TGTGCCAGCAACCCCCCAGGGGGGAAGGGTAGTCAGCCCCAGCATTTT	CASNPPGGKGSQPQHF
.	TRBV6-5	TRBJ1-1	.	TGTGCCAGCAATGTGGGGGGAAGTTGGACTGAAGCTTTCTTT	CASNVGGSWTEAFF
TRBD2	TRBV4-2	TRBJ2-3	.	TGTGCCAGCAGCCCAGCGGGGGGGGCTACAGATACGCAGTATTTT	CASSPAGGATDTQYF
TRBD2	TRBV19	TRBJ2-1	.	TGTGCCAGTAGAAAAGCGGGGGGGACCTACAATGAGCAGTTCTTC	CASRKAGGTYNEQFF
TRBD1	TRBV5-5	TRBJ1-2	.	TGTGCCAGCAGCTTTCCCCCGGGACAGGGTTATGGCTACACCTTC	CASSFPPGQGYGYTF
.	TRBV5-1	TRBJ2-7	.	TGCGCCAGCAGCTTGGTGGCTAGCGCTTACGAGCAGTACTTC	CASSLVASAYEQYF
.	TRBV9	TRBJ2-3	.	TGTGCCAGCAGCCTGAGGGGGGTCCGGGCTAGCGGACGCACAGATACGCAGTATTTT	CASSLRGVRASGRTDTQYF
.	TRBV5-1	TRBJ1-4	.	TGCGCCAGCAGCTTGTATGGGGAGGATGAAAAACTGTTTTTT	CASSLYGEDEKLFF
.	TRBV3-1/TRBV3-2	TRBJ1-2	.	TGTGCCAGCAGCCGATCCCTAGTCAAGGAGTTC	CASSRSLVKEF
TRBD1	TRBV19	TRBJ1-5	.	TGTGCCAGTAGTGGAGACAGGGACCAGCCCCAGCATTTT	CASSGDRDQPQHF
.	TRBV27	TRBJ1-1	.	TGTGCCAGCAGTTTGGAGGGATACGGCACTGAAGCTTTCTTT	CASSLEGYGTEAFF
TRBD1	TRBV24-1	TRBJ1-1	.	TGTGCCACCAGTGAAGGACAGGGGGCGAATGTGGTCCGCAACCGAGTAGCTTTCTTT	CATSEGQGANVVRNRVAFF
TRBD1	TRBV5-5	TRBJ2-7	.	TGTGCCAGCAGCTTGGACCCGGGACAGCTCTCCTACGAGCAGTACTTC	CASSLDPGQLSYEQYF
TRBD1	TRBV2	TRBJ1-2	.	TGTGCCAGCAGTGAATTAAACAGGGGGTATGGCTACACCTTC	CASSELNRGYGYTF
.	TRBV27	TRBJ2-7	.	TGTGCCAGCACCTCTGGACCCAGGGGCTCCTACGAGCAGTACTTC	CASTSGPRGSYEQYF
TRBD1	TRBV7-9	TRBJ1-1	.	TGTGCCAGCAGCGTACAGGGGGCTGAAGCTTTCTTT	CASSVQGAEAFF
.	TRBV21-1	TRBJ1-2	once	TGTGCCAGCAGCAAGGGCAGGGGTTCCTATGGCTACACCTTC	CASSKGRGSYGYTF